These 23 T cell receptor beta chains were sequenced from one sample in a study of blood T cell repertoires in COVID-19. Profiling relied on immunoSEQ multiplex PCR, and the TCRdb table lists in-frame clones only, not all of them. This table has 130,000 to 150,000 clones, about four fifths appearing once. The material sequenced was PBMCs or T cells enriched from blood (not recorded which). The source of these receptors is a man in his forties or fifties with acute COVID-19.

The chain uses TRBV5-1 and TRBJ2-1; 9 bases are a match to TRBD2. The germline V gene has CDR1 SGHRS and CDR2 YFSETQ. The CDR3 runs 15 residues. V lost 0 bases and J lost 6; bases outside the gene matches: 4. The CDR3 spells CASSLVLAGTNEQFF. In nucleotides, the CDR3 is TGCGCCAGCAGCTTGGTGCTAGCGGGAACCAATGAGCAGTTCTTC.

The V call is TRBV4-3, the J call TRBJ1-6; no clear D gene. CDR1 and CDR2 from the germline V gene are LGHNA and YSLEER. The CDR3 extends over 15 amino acids. V was clipped by 0 bases and J by 10 bases, with 13 bases between them. The CDR3 loop is CASSQDFPGASPLHF. CDR3 nucleotides: TGCGCCAGCAGCCAAGATTTTCCCGGAGCCTCACCCCTCCACTTT.

This chain links TRBV10-2 with TRBJ1-5; D not resolved. V lost 4 bases, J lost 0 bases, and 7 bases lay in between. Germline V lookup: CDR1 WSHSY, CDR2 SAAADI. This CDR3 has 14 residues. The CDR3 DNA is TGCGCCAGCAGTGCTGGGAGTAGCAATCAGCCCCAGCATTTT. Translating it yields CASSAGSSNQPQHF.

This rearrangement joins TRBV13 to TRBJ2-3; 9 positions agree with TRBD2. This CDR3 spans 16 amino acids. Trimming at V came to 2 bases and at J to 2 bases, leaving 5 bases not matched to a gene. The germline V gene has CDR1 PRHDT and CDR2 FYEKMQ (reference sequence). CDR3 DNA sequence: TGTGCCAGCAGCTTATGGGGCGGGAGGGACACAGATACGCAGTATTTT. It codes for CASSLWGGRDTDTQYF.

This clone appeared a single time. The gene calls are TRBV7-9 and TRBJ1-5; tentative D call: TRBD1 (5 bases). This CDR3 comprises 15 residues. The germline V gene encodes CDR1 SEHNR and CDR2 FQNEAQ (reference sequence). The V end lost 10 bases, the J end lost 0 bases, and 16 bases lay between the germline ends. CDR3 residues: CATQWGEDSNQPQHF. The CDR3, as DNA: TGTGCCACCCAGTGGGGGGAAGATAGCAATCAGCCCCAGCATTTT.

The V and J genes are TRBV6-2 or TRBV6-3 and TRBJ2-2, with 10 bases fitting TRBD2. CDR1 and CDR2 from the germline V gene are MNHEY and SVGEGT. Trimming removed 2 bases from V and 5 bases from J; junction bases left unmatched: 8. The CDR3 is made up of 17 amino acids. CDR3 sequence reads: CASSYGLAGVGTGELFF. CDR3 bases: TGTGCCAGCAGTTACGGTCTAGCGGGAGTAGGTACCGGGGAGCTGTTTTTT.

The chain employs TRBV4-1 and TRBJ1-6; D call uncertain. With 0 bases removed from V and 7 bases from J, the gap between germline ends came to 13 bases. CDR3 length equals 16 residues. Per germline, CDR1 MGHRA and CDR2 YSYEKL. CDR3 DNA sequence: TGCGCCAGCAGCCAAGATGGTTCAGTCCGCAATTCACCCCTCCACTTT. It specifies CASSQDGSVRNSPLHF.

The V and J genes are TRBV10-2 and TRBJ2-7, with a possible D match to TRBD1 (6 bases). Per the germline V gene, CDR1 is WSHSY and CDR2 is SAAADI. This CDR3 is 15 amino acids long. Trimming took off 3 bases at V and 8 bases at J, with 20 bases between the two ends. CDR3 sequence: CASSELAGAVVQQYF. In nucleotides, the CDR3 is TGCGCCAGCAGTGAATTAGCAGGGGCAGTGGTACAGCAGTACTTC.

The genes are TRBV5-1 and TRBJ1-4; 8 bases are shared with TRBD1. The CDR3 has 15 residues. Germline CDR1 SGHRS, CDR2 YFSETQ. Trimming removed 0 bases from V and 6 bases from J; junction bases left unmatched: 4. CDR3 bases: TGCGCCAGCAGCTTGGCCGGGACAGGAGATGAAAAACTGTTTTTT. This gives the protein CASSLAGTGDEKLFF.

The CDR3 DNA reads TGTGCCAGCAGTTCCATCACAGATACGCAGTATTTT. It encodes CASSSITDTQYF. This chain connects TRBV27 to TRBJ2-3; no clear D. CDR3 length: 12 amino acids. The germline V and J ends were trimmed by 4 bases and 2 bases, with 4 bases remaining between them. Germline loops: CDR1 MNHEY, CDR2 SMNVEV (reference sequence).

The rearrangement links TRBV14 to TRBJ1-6, with D possibly TRBD1 on 6 matching bases. The CDR3 is 14 amino acids. Trimming left V 3 bases short and J 5 bases short, with 8 bases between. Germline CDR1 is SGHDN and CDR2 is FVKESK. The CDR3 protein is CASSQYRDNSPLHF. Written as DNA, the CDR3 is TGTGCCAGCAGCCAGTACAGGGATAATTCACCCCTCCACTTT.

The J gene is TRBJ2-7, the V gene TRBV5-8; D unclear. Germline loops: CDR1 SGHTS, CDR2 YDEGEE. This CDR3 has 13 residues. V was trimmed by 0 bases and J by 2 bases, leaving 6 bases between them. Here the CDR3 reads CASSLGAPYEQYF. The CDR3 DNA reads TGTGCCAGCAGCTTGGGAGCGCCCTACGAGCAGTACTTC.

The chain combines TRBV3-1 (or the pseudogene TRBV3-2) with TRBJ2-7, with TRBD1 matching over 8 bases. Germline V gene sequence: CDR1 LGHDT, CDR2 YNNKEL (reference sequence). Losses at the gene ends were 0 bases for V and 5 bases for J; bases not matched to a gene: 6. The CDR3 runs to 15 residues. The DNA of the CDR3 is TGTGCCAGCAGCCAAGATAGGGCAGGGGGCAACGAGCAGTACTTC. This sequence encodes CASSQDRAGGNEQYF.

On this clone itself: This sample includes further DNA sequences coding for the same CDR3. The chain uses TRBV11-2 and TRBJ2-2; 7 bases fit TRBD1. The germline gives CDR1 SGHAT, CDR2 FQNNGV. This CDR3 comprises 15 residues. V trimming: 1 base; J trimming: 1 base; junction bases outside the gene matches: 0. The CDR3 DNA reads TGTGCCAGCAGCTTAGGGACAGGGAACACCGGGGAGCTGTTTTTT. This translates into CASSLGTGNTGELFF.

The chain uses TRBV10-1 and TRBJ2-1, with D maybe TRBD2 (5 bases). Germline V gives CDR1 WNHNN, CDR2 SYGVQD (reference sequence). CDR3 size: 15 residues. Trimming removed 8 bases at V and 8 bases at J, with 22 bases between. The CDR3 sequence is CASFDPGEGFDEQFF. CDR3 bases: TGCGCCAGCTTTGATCCGGGCGAGGGTTTTGATGAGCAGTTCTTC.

This chain uses TRBV27 with TRBJ2-1; TRBD1 matches at 7 bases. CDR1 is MNHEY and CDR2 is SMNVEV in the germline V gene (reference sequence). This CDR3 comprises 15 residues. V trimming: 2 bases; J trimming: 2 bases; junction bases outside the gene matches: 3. CDR3 sequence reads: CASSLRDRTYNEQFF. The CDR3 DNA reads TGTGCCAGCAGTTTACGGGACAGAACCTACAATGAGCAGTTCTTC.

This sequence joins TRBV15 and TRBJ2-7; D not resolved. The V gene lost 1 base and the J gene lost 0 bases, with 4 bases spanning the gap. Germline lookup yields CDR1 LNHNV and CDR2 YYDKDF (reference sequence). CDR3 size: 13 residues. Here the CDR3 reads CATSRGLSYEQYF. The CDR3 DNA sequence: TGTGCCACCAGCAGAGGGCTCTCCTACGAGCAGTACTTC.

The gene calls are TRBV27 and TRBJ2-2; 8 positions agree with TRBD2. The CDR3 is 17 amino acids. V lost 1 base to trimming and J lost 1 base; unmatched junction nucleotides: 5. Per germline, CDR1 MNHEY and CDR2 SMNVEV (reference sequence). CDR3 protein: CASSLFGSGVNTGELFF. The CDR3 nucleotides are TGTGCCAGCAGTTTATTCGGTAGCGGGGTGAACACCGGGGAGCTGTTTTTT.

As concerns this clone: Sequence at one end of the junction differs from germline and may be a read error. The gene calls are TRBV3-1 (or the pseudogene TRBV3-2) and TRBJ1-2, with a tentative D call TRBD1 (6 bases). The CDR3 consists of 15 residues. Germline lookup yields CDR1 LGHDT and CDR2 YNNKEL (reference sequence). The CDR3 spells CASSQGYRQAGPSFF. The CDR3 bases are TGTGCCAGCAGCCAAGGTTACCGACAGGCGGGTCCATCCTTTTTC.

The rearrangement joins TRBV6-5 to TRBJ1-5, with D hard to call. Germline CDR1 is MNHEY and CDR2 is SVGAGI. Trimming cost V 0 bases and J 13 bases, with 16 bases left between them. CDR3 length: 14 residues. The CDR3 sequence: CASSYSPAASTQHF. CDR3 coding DNA: TGTGCCAGCAGTTACTCCCCGGCGGCAAGTACGCAGCATTTT.

J is TRBJ2-7 and V is TRBV7-9, with a weak D call TRBD1 (5 bases). Germline V gives CDR1 SEHNR, CDR2 FQNEAQ (reference sequence). Trimming took off 1 base at V and 2 bases at J, with 18 bases between the two ends. This CDR3 is built from 17 residues. This CDR3 reads CASSLEATGKRAYEQYF. In DNA, the CDR3 is TGTGCCAGCAGCTTAGAGGCAACAGGTAAAAGGGCCTACGAGCAGTACTTC.

A note on this clone: The identical CDR3 is also encoded by other nucleotide sequences in the sample. V usage is TRBV5-4 and J usage is TRBJ2-3; D gene uncertain. CDR1 is SGHNT and CDR2 is YYREEE in the germline V gene (reference sequence). Trimming took off 1 base at V and 3 bases at J, with 3 bases between the two ends. The CDR3 totals 12 residues. The CDR3 spells CASSLSTDTQYF. The CDR3 DNA reads as TGTGCCAGCAGCTTGTCGACAGATACGCAGTATTTT.

The V gene is TRBV3-1 (or the pseudogene TRBV3-2), the J gene TRBJ2-7; D is possibly TRBD1 (6 bases). V dropped 0 bases and J dropped 8 bases, with 8 bases sitting between them. CDR1 and CDR2 from the germline V gene are LGHDT and YNNKEL (reference sequence). The CDR3 is 12 amino acids. The CDR3 spells CASSQDDRQQYF. As DNA, the CDR3 is TGTGCCAGCAGCCAAGACGACAGGCAGCAGTACTTC.